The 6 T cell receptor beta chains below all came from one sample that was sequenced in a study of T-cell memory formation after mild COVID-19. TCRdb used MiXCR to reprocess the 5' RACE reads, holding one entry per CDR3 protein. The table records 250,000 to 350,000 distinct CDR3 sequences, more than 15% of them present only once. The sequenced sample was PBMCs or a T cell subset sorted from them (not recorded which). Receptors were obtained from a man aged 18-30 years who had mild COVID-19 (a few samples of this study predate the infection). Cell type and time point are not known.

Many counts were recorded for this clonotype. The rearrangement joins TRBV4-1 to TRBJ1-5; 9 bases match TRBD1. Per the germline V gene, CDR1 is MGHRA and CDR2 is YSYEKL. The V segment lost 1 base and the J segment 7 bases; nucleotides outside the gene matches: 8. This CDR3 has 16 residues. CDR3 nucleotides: TGCGCCAGCAGCCAAGGCCCCACAGGGGGCTGGCAGCCCCAGCATTTT. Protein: CASSQGPTGGWQPQHF.

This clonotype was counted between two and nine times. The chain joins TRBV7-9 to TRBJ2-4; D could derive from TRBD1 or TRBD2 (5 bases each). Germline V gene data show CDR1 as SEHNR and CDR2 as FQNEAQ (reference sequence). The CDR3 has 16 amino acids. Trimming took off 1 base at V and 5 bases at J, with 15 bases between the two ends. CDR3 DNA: TGTGCCAGCAGCTTAGGGCGCAGGGAGCGTCAAAACATTCAGTACTTC. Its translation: CASSLGRRERQNIQYF.

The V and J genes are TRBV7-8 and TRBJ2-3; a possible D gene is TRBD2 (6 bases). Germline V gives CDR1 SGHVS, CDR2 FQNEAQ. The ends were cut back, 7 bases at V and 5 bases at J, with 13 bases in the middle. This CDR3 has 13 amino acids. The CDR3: CASTRLVRDTQYF. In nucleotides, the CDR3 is TGTGCCAGCACCAGACTAGTTAGAGATACGCAGTATTTT.

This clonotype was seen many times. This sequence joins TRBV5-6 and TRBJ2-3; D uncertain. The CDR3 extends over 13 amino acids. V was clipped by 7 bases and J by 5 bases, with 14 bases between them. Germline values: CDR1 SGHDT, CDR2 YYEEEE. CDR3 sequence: CASGWGKKDTQYF. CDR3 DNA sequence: TGTGCCAGCGGCTGGGGAAAAAAAGATACGCAGTATTTT.

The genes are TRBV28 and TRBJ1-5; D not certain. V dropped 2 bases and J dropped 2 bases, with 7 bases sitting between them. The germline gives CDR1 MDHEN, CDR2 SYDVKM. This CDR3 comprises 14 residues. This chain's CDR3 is CASSLIQGNQPQHF. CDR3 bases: TGTGCCAGCAGTTTAATCCAGGGCAATCAGCCCCAGCATTTT.

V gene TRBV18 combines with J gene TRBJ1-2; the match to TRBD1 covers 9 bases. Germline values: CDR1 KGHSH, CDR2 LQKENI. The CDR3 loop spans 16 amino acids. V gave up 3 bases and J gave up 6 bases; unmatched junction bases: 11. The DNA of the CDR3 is TGTGCCAGCTCACCGGCTCCGACGGACAGGGGCAATGGCTACACCTTC. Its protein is CASSPAPTDRGNGYTF. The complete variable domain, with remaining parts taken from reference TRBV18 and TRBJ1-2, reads NAGVMQNPRHLVRRRGQEARLRCSPMKGHSHVYWYRQLPEEGLKFMVYLQKENIIDESGMPKERFSAEFPKEGPSILRIQQVVRGDSAAYFCASSPAPTDRGNGYTFGSGTRLTVV.